The 25 T cell receptor beta chains below were found in one sample sequenced in a study of human T cells and chemical hapten exposure. TCRdb passed the RACE reads through MiXCR, listing each CDR3 protein once. There are tens of thousands of distinct CDR3 sequences in the sample; over 10% occur only once, and 2% to 3% lies in the top ten. Time point given: patch test 3, about 24 weeks after DPC sensitization. Stated treatment: therapeutic diphenylcyclopropenone sensitization with weekly scalp DPC. This material consisted of whole blood, taken in connection with sensitization to the hapten diphenylcyclopropenone (DPC). These receptors were obtained from a man aged 25-45 years with alopecia areata. Some clones in this sample may be carry-over from other donors' samples.

This chain uses TRBV7-2 with TRBJ2-1, with D perhaps TRBD1 (6 bases). Germline values: CDR1 SGHTA, CDR2 FQGNSA. Deletions cut 5 bases from V and 4 bases from J, with 9 bases between. The CDR3 is 13 residues long. CDR3 residues: CASSLGQYNEQFF. CDR3 bases: TGTGCCAGCAGCCTAGGACAGTACAATGAGCAGTTCTTC.

This clonotype was found a few times. The V and J genes are TRBV20-1 and TRBJ1-1, with 7 bases identical to TRBD1. The CDR3 loop spans 14 amino acids. Germline V gives CDR1 DFQATT, CDR2 SNEGSKA (reference sequence). V dropped 6 bases and J dropped 1; count of bases not matched to a gene: 8. The CDR3 is CSATQGGPNTEAFF. The CDR3 nucleotides read TGCAGTGCGACGCAGGGGGGCCCGAACACTGAAGCTTTCTTT.

The chain carries TRBV28 and TRBJ1-1; D possibly corresponds to TRBD1 (6 bases). CDR1 is MDHEN and CDR2 is SYDVKM in the germline V gene. This CDR3 is built from 15 residues. Trimming removed 4 bases from V and 1 base from J, with 13 bases in between. CDR3 bases: TGTGCCAGCAGTTCCCACAGGGAAGCGAACACTGAAGCTTTCTTT. This sequence encodes CASSSHREANTEAFF.

In its sample, this clonotype was seen many times. V is TRBV20-1 and J is TRBJ1-1; unclear D gene. Trimming pared 4 bases from V and 8 bases from J, leaving 14 bases between. Germline values: CDR1 DFQATT, CDR2 SNEGSKA (reference sequence). This CDR3 region has 12 residues. The CDR3, as DNA: TGCAGTGCTATCCCTCTCTTCGAAGAAGCTTTCTTT. Translating gives CSAIPLFEEAFF.

This clonotype has at least ten counts. The chain has TRBV5-4 and TRBJ2-7, with 8 bases identical to TRBD1. V was clipped by 4 bases and J by 5 bases; unmatched bases: 14. CDR1 is SGHNT, CDR2 YYREEE, per germline (reference sequence). The CDR3 is 16 amino acids. CDR3 nucleotides: TGTGCCAGCAGCGACGCAGCAGGGGGCTCAATCCACGAGCAGTACTTC. The encoded protein is CASSDAAGGSIHEQYF.

This clonotype occurred a few times. This chain joins TRBV6-6 and TRBJ1-2, with a weak D call TRBD1 (5 bases). There are 15 residues in the CDR3. Germline V gene data show CDR1 as MNHNY and CDR2 as SVGAGI (reference sequence). V shed 5 bases and J shed 0 bases, with 13 bases lying between them. DNA for the CDR3: TGTGCCAGCAGTAACCGACAGCGACCTAACTATGGCTACACCTTC. Its translation is CASSNRQRPNYGYTF.

The chain has TRBV7-9 and TRBJ1-2; D remains ambiguous. Germline V gene sequence: CDR1 SEHNR, CDR2 FQNEAQ (reference sequence). The CDR3 runs to 13 residues. V lost 6 bases and J lost 4, with 12 bases in between. CDR3 coding DNA: TGTGCCAGCAGTTCGACACGGAGCTATGGCTACACCTTC. Translating it yields CASSSTRSYGYTF.

V usage is TRBV16 and J usage is TRBJ2-2; the match to TRBD1 covers 8 bases. With 2 bases clipped from V and 5 bases from J, the junction kept 7 bases outside the gene matches. There are 16 residues in the CDR3. CDR1 KGHSY and CDR2 FQNENV come from the germline V gene. The CDR3 nucleotides read TGTGCCAGCAGCCAAGGTGGACAGGGCCTTACCGGGGAGCTGTTTTTT. Translating gives CASSQGGQGLTGELFF.

At least ten counts were recorded for this clonotype. The J gene is TRBJ2-7, the V gene TRBV5-1; TRBD2 matches 12 bases. J was trimmed by 5 bases and V by 4 bases; bases with no gene match: 4. The CDR3 sequence is 14 residues long. In germline, CDR1 is SGHRS, CDR2 YFSETQ. CDR3 nucleotides: TGCGCCAGCAGCGAGACTAGCGGGGGTAACGAGCAGTACTTC. Protein sequence: CASSETSGGNEQYF.

This clonotype was detected ten times or more. V usage is TRBV7-2 and J usage is TRBJ1-6; D gene ambiguous. V was pared by 1 base and J by 10 bases, with 11 bases between. Germline V gene data show CDR1 as SGHTA and CDR2 as FQGNSA. The CDR3 has 14 amino acids. CDR3: CASSLVETQSPLHF. The DNA for the CDR3 is TGTGCCAGCAGCTTAGTTGAGACTCAATCACCCCTCCACTTT.

This clonotype has at least ten counts. This chain uses TRBV12-3 or TRBV12-4 with TRBJ2-3; 8 nucleotides agree with TRBD2. V shed 2 bases and J 2 bases; nucleotides not matched to a gene: 12. The CDR3 runs to 18 residues. The CDR3 DNA reads as TGTGCCAGCAGTTTAAGAATGGCTAGCGGGTTCGACACAGATACGCAGTATTTT. The encoded protein is CASSLRMASGFDTDTQYF.

This clonotype was observed a few times. The chain uses TRBV28 and TRBJ2-7; TRBD1 or TRBD2 may be the D gene (5 bases each). This CDR3 is built from 11 residues. V dropped 4 bases and J dropped 9 bases, with 10 bases sitting between them. The germline V gene has CDR1 MDHEN and CDR2 SYDVKM. CDR3 amino acids: CASSSLGVQYF. The CDR3 bases are TGTGCCAGCAGTTCGTTGGGGGTGCAGTACTTC.

V is TRBV5-1 and J is TRBJ1-3; D remains unclear. Germline values: CDR1 SGHRS, CDR2 YFSETQ. The CDR3 has 16 residues. Trimming cost V 0 bases and J 3 bases, with 13 bases left between them. The CDR3 nucleotides are TGCGCCAGCAGCTTGGTGGGCCGTCCAGGTGGAAACACCATATATTTT. Translating it yields CASSLVGRPGGNTIYF.

This clonotype showed up many times. The rearrangement links TRBV10-3 to TRBJ2-7; 9 nucleotides agree with TRBD1. Losses at the gene ends were 0 bases for V and 4 bases for J; bases not matched to a gene: 4. The CDR3 consists of 15 residues. Germline values: CDR1 ENHRY, CDR2 SYGVKD. CDR3: CAISESPGQGYEQYF. CDR3 in DNA: TGTGCCATCAGTGAGTCGCCCGGACAGGGGTACGAGCAGTACTTC.

This clonotype was counted many times. The DNA of the CDR3 is TGTGCCACCAGCAGAGATGTGCGGGGGCGGCTTGCGGTCCGAGGCGAAAAACTGTTTTTT. It is translated as CATSRDVRGRLAVRGEKLFF. This rearrangement joins TRBV15 to TRBJ1-4; D may be TRBD1 (6 bases). CDR1 and CDR2 (germline): LNHNV, YYDKDF (reference sequence). The V end was cut by 0 bases, the J end by 8 bases, with 28 bases between. CDR3 length equals 20 residues.

The rearrangement links TRBV10-3 to TRBJ2-1; 13 bases map to TRBD2. V was pared by 10 bases and J by 8 bases, with 26 bases of the junction left unmatched. The CDR3 has 20 amino acids. Looked up from germline, CDR1 is ENHRY and CDR2 is SYGVKD. CDR3: CATSRTTSGGARASVDEQFF. Here the CDR3 DNA reads TGTGCCACTTCCAGGACTACTAGCGGGGGGGCCCGGGCATCAGTCGATGAGCAGTTCTTC.

This clonotype showed up many times. This chain uses TRBV10-2 with TRBJ2-7, with a possible D match to TRBD2 (5 bases). Germline lookup yields CDR1 WSHSY and CDR2 SAAADI. The CDR3 runs to 15 residues. The V and J ends lost 3 bases and 2 bases respectively, with 14 bases between them. CDR3 nucleotides: TGCGCCAGCAGTGAATGGCTAGCAGGAACCTACGAGCAGTACTTC. Its translation is CASSEWLAGTYEQYF.

This chain connects TRBV11-2 to TRBJ1-1, with TRBD1 matching over 7 bases. V gave up 5 bases and J gave up 0 bases; unmatched junction bases: 9. CDR3 size: 16 residues. Germline V CDR1 and CDR2: SGHAT, FQNNGV. The CDR3 spells CASSARQGPVNTEAFF. As DNA, the CDR3 is TGTGCCAGCAGCGCCCGACAGGGCCCAGTGAACACTGAAGCTTTCTTT.

This clonotype has only a few counts. The genes are TRBV28 and TRBJ2-7; 7 nucleotides align to TRBD1. This CDR3 spans 13 amino acids. V was pared by 6 bases and J by 3 bases, with 5 bases of the junction left unmatched. From germline, CDR1 is MDHEN and CDR2 SYDVKM. The CDR3 DNA sequence: TGTGCCAGCAGATCGGGACAGAACTACGAGCAGTACTTC. Protein sequence: CASRSGQNYEQYF. Combining the CDR3 with reference TRBV28 and TRBJ2-7 gives the whole variable domain DVKVTQSSRYLVKRTGEKVFLECVQDMDHENMFWYRQDPGLGLRLIYFSYDVKMKEKGDIPEGYSVSREKKERFSLILESASTNQTSMYLCASRSGQNYEQYFGPGTRLTVT.

This clonotype was recorded at least ten times. The V call is TRBV5-1, the J call TRBJ2-7; D may correspond to TRBD1 or TRBD2 (5 bases each). The CDR3 has 15 residues. The V and J ends lost 2 bases and 5 bases respectively, with 17 bases between them. The germline V gene has CDR1 SGHRS and CDR2 YFSETQ. CDR3 DNA sequence: TGCGCCAGCAGCTTTGTGGGACCGGGTACGGACGAGCAGTACTTC. This encodes CASSFVGPGTDEQYF.

The sample holds many counts of this clonotype. This chain uses TRBV5-1 with TRBJ1-1; possible D gene TRBD1, 6 bases. This CDR3 spans 14 amino acids. The germline V and J ends were trimmed by 4 bases and 5 bases, with 15 bases remaining between them. In germline, CDR1 is SGHRS, CDR2 YFSETQ. The CDR3 region has the DNA TGCGCCAGCAGCCAGCAACAGGGCGGGACTGAAGCTTTCTTT. Translating gives CASSQQQGGTEAFF.

This clonotype has a handful of counts. The genes are TRBV5-5 and TRBJ1-2, with no clear D. The CDR3 totals 15 residues. Germline V gene lookup returns CDR1 SGHKS and CDR2 YYEKEE (reference sequence). Trimming took off 5 bases at V and 4 bases at J, with 18 bases between the two ends. The DNA for the CDR3 is TGTGCCAGCAGTCCCACGGCCGAGTTAGGCTATGGCTACACCTTC. Protein sequence: CASSPTAELGYGYTF.

CDR3 in amino acids: CASSPQTGHSYEQYF. The CDR3 nucleotides are TGTGCCAGCAGCCCCCAGACAGGGCACTCCTACGAGCAGTACTTC. The chain employs TRBV7-6 and TRBJ2-7, with 7 nucleotides matching TRBD1. The CDR3 sequence is 15 residues long. Germline V gives CDR1 SGHVS, CDR2 FNYEAQ. Unmatched junction bases numbered 7, after V lost 5 bases and J lost 0 bases.

There are many counts of this clonotype. The chain combines TRBV7-9 with TRBJ2-7; D is perhaps TRBD1 (5 bases). With 1 base removed from V and 6 bases from J, the gap between germline ends came to 13 bases. The CDR3 has 14 amino acids. Germline V lookup: CDR1 SEHNR, CDR2 FQNEAQ (reference sequence). CDR3 in DNA: TGTGCCAGCAGCTTAGAGGGGTCCACCGCCGAGCAGTACTTC. This codes for CASSLEGSTAEQYF.

This clonotype was counted between two and nine times. The chain links TRBV28 to TRBJ2-7; D perhaps matches TRBD1 (5 bases). The germline V gene encodes CDR1 MDHEN and CDR2 SYDVKM. The CDR3 is made up of 11 amino acids. Between the trimmed V and J ends, which lost 5 bases and 7 bases, there was a span of 9 bases. The CDR3 region is CASSQGWEQYF. The CDR3 coding sequence is TGTGCCAGCAGTCAGGGTTGGGAGCAGTACTTC.